The entry below describes one T cell receptor beta chain. Clinical history as reported by participants underpinned cohort assignment. In germline, CDR1 is KGHDR, CDR2 SFDVKD. This CDR3 is 14 amino acids long. V was trimmed by 4 bases and J by 7 bases, leaving 13 bases between them. The data stem from a study of blood T cell repertoires in COVID-19. As for the study in general: Sample material is recorded as cDNA or gDNA derived from T cells, B-cell-depleted T cells, or PBMCs.

Profiled with immunoSEQ multiplex PCR; TCRdb holds only in-frame clones, not every one. The sample has about 480,000 clones, 88% seen once. This receptor was identified in a woman aged 40 to 50 who had recovered from COVID-19. The chain uses TRBV24-1 and TRBJ1-5; a possible D gene is TRBD1 (6 bases). The sequenced sample was PBMCs or T cells enriched from blood (not recorded which). The CDR3 bases are TGTGCCACCAGTGAACCCGGGGGGCAGCAGCCCCAGCATTTT. Its translation is CATSEPGGQQPQHF.